This T cell receptor beta chain emerged from a study of T-cell memory formation after mild COVID-19. Study-wide background: TCR clusters showed largely donor specificity. Overall study results and limits: Later expanders leaned CD4+, whereas day 15 to 85 contracting clones were balanced CD4/CD8. Second-wave clones reaching peak frequency on day 37 lacked confirmed SARS-CoV-2 specificity.

UMIs and sample barcodes were carried by the TCR alpha and TCR beta cDNA libraries that 5'RACE produced using constant-segment primers. Each CDR3 protein is one row after TCRdb ran MiXCR on the 5' RACE reads. Seen here are around 390,000 distinct CDR3 sequences, around a sixth observed once, and the top ten hold 20% to 25%. This CDR3 contains 15 residues. Germline values: CDR1 SGHTA, CDR2 FQGNSA. V trimming: 0 bases; J trimming: 6 bases; junction bases outside the gene matches: 7. This clonotype was picked up many times. What it recognizes is unknown. The sample comprised PBMCs or a T cell subset sorted from them (not recorded which). This rearrangement joins TRBV7-2 to TRBJ1-2, with 7 nucleotides matching TRBD1. The source is a man aged 18 to 29 who had mild COVID-19 (a few samples of this study predate the infection). Cell type and time point are not known. CDR3 bases: TGTGCCAGCAGCTTAGCGCTTTGGGACAGCCATGGCTACACCTTC. Encoded protein: CASSLALWDSHGYTF.